The present T cell receptor (beta chain) was sequenced within a study of control samples from healthy donors and cancer patients. The germline V gene encodes CDR1 SNHLY and CDR2 FYNNEI. Trimming shortened V by 0 bases and J by 8 bases, and 16 bases separated the two germline ends. This CDR3 comprises 15 residues. Clones were sequenced by immunoSEQ multiplex PCR, and TCRdb holds only the in-frame ones, with some missing. The data show approximately 52,000 clones, roughly 95% seen once. This TCR came from a woman aged 18-30 years in good health. Input material: blood. This sequence joins TRBV2 and TRBJ2-5, with D tentatively TRBD1 (5 bases). CDR3 DNA sequence: TGTGCCAGCAGTGAAGCGTCCTTTGGATGGGGCACCCAGTACTTC. It encodes CASSEASFGWGTQYF.